Listed here is a single T cell receptor beta chain. What antigen it recognizes has not been identified. The input lacks base qualities; no much larger clone sits a single base away. These data are taken from a study of T cell clonotyping in hematopoietic cell transplantation listed by TCRdb under 2021. Study-level background: A total of under 150 blood samples were collected in the study from 35 to 45 consecutive transplant recipients and their related donors. Patient recruitment ran from 2015 to early 2017, and follow-up continued until late 2020 or death.

Overall study results and their limits: Only a small fraction of recipient repertoires overlapped donor repertoires, with over 97% appearing de novo at the given depth. Donor and pretransplant recipient Inverse Simpson Index values predicted broader posttransplant TCR repertoire diversity. Sample size was limited, and cells were not sorted, so CD4 and CD8 repertoire contributions could not be separated. After transplant, TCR diversity in recipients dropped, and pathologically expanded clonotypes climbed progressively between day 30 and day 180.

The immunoSEQ assay, a bias-controlled multiplex PCR with V- and J-specific primers, was used to amplify TCR beta CDR3 regions from genomic DNA. A proprietary barcode and Illumina adapter sequences were added to the CDR3 amplicons in a second PCR step. CDR3 libraries were sequenced on an Illumina MiSeq instrument. Per the source publication's procedure: Export and quality control were handled in immunoSEQ Analyzer 3.0, while downstream analyses relied on R Bioconductor and Immunarch. Repertoire metrics were calculated using only productive rearrangements within the normalized downsampled data set. In the normalized cohort, clonotypes with more than 5 templates were defined as pathologically expanded. The Inverse Simpson Index was used to measure repertoire diversity. To capture all clonotypes, CMV-specificity analyses were performed on the non-normalized data set. TCRdb holds this immuneACCESS table with in-frame rearrangements only. Some clones are missing; in checked studies, unresolved V genes explain under half, and the rest has no known cause. Clone size and the V and J calls come from that table; the DNA yielded D and trimming. The sample table holds more than 10,000 clones, of which 65% to 80% were seen once. The ten largest clones capture 14% to 15% of the sample.

Interpreted using the paper, the time point label stands for: 180 days after allo-HCT. Blood samples were obtained from recipients approximately 28 days before transplant and at days 30, 100 and 180 after transplant. Nuclei Lysis Solution was used to extract genomic DNA from fresh or cryopreserved unfractionated peripheral blood mononuclear cells. The specimen was peripheral blood mononuclear cells, collected 180 days after allogeneic stem cell transplant. The receptor comes from a male patient aged 60 to 75 who had an allogeneic stem cell transplant from an unrelated donor, so the T cells may come from the graft donor. Some clones in this sample may be carry-over from other donors' samples.

In nucleotide form, the sequence is TGTGCCAGCAGTGAAGCGCCAGGGGTCGAGCAGTACTTC. This yields the protein CASSEAPGVEQYF. Recombination joined TRBV2 with TRBJ2-7; possibly the D gene is TRBD1, per 6 matching bases. V was cut back by 0 bases and J by 6 bases, leaving a gap of 9 bases between them. Measured from the cysteine to the phenylalanine, the CDR3 is 13 residues long. Just the 39-base CDR3 DNA is kept, in frame starting at base 1. CDR1 and CDR2 are read off the germline V gene as SNHLY and FYNNEI.